The rows below give T cell receptor beta chains drawn from one sample of a study of T-cell reconstitution after alpha-beta-depleted transplantation in children. Using its own MiXCR run on the PCR reads, TCRdb lists one record per CDR3 protein. The data hold 610,000 or so distinct CDR3 sequences, with more than 20% observed a single time. Material: PBMCs, obtained before TCRalphabeta/CD19-depleted stem cell transplant. The receptors originated from a boy under two years old with Wiskott-Aldrich syndrome, due to receive a stem cell transplant. Both conserved end residues are part of each CDR3. A D gene is named only where the DNA matches it firmly. Size tells how often a clone was seen (once, few, many) or the class of an expanded clone, and some rows leave it out.

D: NA; V: TRBV29-1; J: TRBJ2-2; size: few; CDR3: CSASTGRGTGELFF; DNA: TGCAGCGCCTCTACCGGGAGAGGCACCGGGGAGCTGTTTTTT
D: NA; V: TRBV18; J: TRBJ1-2; size: NA; CDR3: CASSPRSGDYGYTF; DNA: TGTGCCAGCTCACCACGGTCGGGGGACTATGGCTACACCTTC
D: NA; V: TRBV18; J: TRBJ1-1; size: few; CDR3: CASSPPGRHNTEAFF; DNA: TGTGCCAGCTCCCCACCCGGCAGACACAACACTGAAGCTTTCTTT
D: NA; V: TRBV20-1; J: TRBJ2-1; size: NA; CDR3: CSARVRGREGWNEQFF; DNA: TGCAGTGCTAGAGTTAGGGGGCGGGAAGGGTGGAATGAGCAGTTCTTC
D: TRBD2; V: TRBV4-2; J: TRBJ2-3; size: few; CDR3: CASSQDRLAGSSTDTQYF; DNA: TGTGCCAGCAGCCAAGATCGACTAGCGGGATCTAGCACAGATACGCAGTATTTT
D: NA; V: TRBV18; J: TRBJ1-3; size: NA; CDR3: CASSPPGVGGNTIYF; DNA: TGTGCCAGCTCACCACCGGGAGTAGGTGGAAACACCATATATTTT
D: NA; V: TRBV27; J: TRBJ2-3; size: NA; CDR3: CASSLDRNRGTDTQYF; DNA: TGTGCCAGCAGTTTAGACAGGAATCGAGGCACAGATACGCAGTATTTT
D: NA; V: TRBV4-1; J: TRBJ2-3; size: few; CDR3: CASSQAKPSGGSGTQYF; DNA: TGCGCCAGCAGCCAAGCAAAGCCGAGCGGAGGGTCAGGTACGCAGTATTTT
D: NA; V: TRBV9; J: TRBJ2-7; size: NA; CDR3: CASSRGWDSTYEQYF; DNA: TGTGCCAGCAGCAGGGGGTGGGACTCCACCTACGAGCAGTACTTC
D: TRBD1; V: TRBV3-1; J: TRBJ2-7; size: NA; CDR3: CASSHSTPGQDSYEQYF; DNA: TGTGCCAGCAGCCACTCAACTCCGGGACAGGACTCCTACGAGCAGTACTTC
D: NA; V: TRBV5-6; J: TRBJ2-5; size: NA; CDR3: CASSLAWGDTQYF; DNA: TGTGCCAGCAGCTTGGCTTGGGGGGATACCCAGTACTTC
D: TRBD1; V: TRBV18; J: TRBJ2-7; size: few; CDR3: CASSPSLGQGVNEQYF; DNA: TGTGCCAGCTCACCGTCCCTCGGACAGGGGGTCAACGAGCAGTACTTC
D: NA; V: TRBV20-1; J: TRBJ2-1; size: NA; CDR3: CSARNAASSYNEQFF; DNA: TGCAGTGCTAGAAATGCGGCTAGCTCCTACAATGAGCAGTTCTTC
D: NA; V: TRBV5-1; J: TRBJ2-1; size: NA; CDR3: CASSPGGGGDEQFF; DNA: TGCGCCAGCAGCCCCGGTGGTGGAGGGGATGAGCAGTTCTTC
D: TRBD1; V: TRBV15; J: TRBJ1-4; size: few; CDR3: CATSPDPGTGREKLFF; DNA: TGTGCCACCAGCCCGGATCCCGGGACAGGGAGGGAAAAACTGTTTTTT
D: TRBD2; V: TRBV20-1; J: TRBJ2-1; size: few; CDR3: CSARLAGVQDEQFF; DNA: TGCAGTGCTAGACTGGCGGGAGTTCAGGATGAGCAGTTCTTC
D: TRBD2; V: TRBV27; J: TRBJ2-3; size: few; CDR3: CASSLPGGTTDTQYF; DNA: TGTGCCAGCAGTTTACCGGGAGGGACCACAGATACGCAGTATTTT
D: TRBD2; V: TRBV20-1; J: TRBJ2-1; size: NA; CDR3: CSATFLTSGRVHEQFF; DNA: TGCAGTGCTACATTCCTGACTAGCGGGAGGGTACATGAGCAGTTCTTC
D: TRBD1; V: TRBV5-1; J: TRBJ2-2; size: few; CDR3: CASSFRDRRFTGELFF; DNA: TGCGCCAGCAGCTTCCGGGACAGGCGGTTCACCGGGGAGCTGTTTTTT
D: NA; V: TRBV7-9; J: TRBJ2-7; size: NA; CDR3: CASRQGVSYEQYF; DNA: TGTGCCAGCAGACAGGGAGTATCCTACGAGCAGTACTTC
D: TRBD1; V: TRBV5-1; J: TRBJ2-2; size: NA; CDR3: CASSLDRGFTGELFF; DNA: TGCGCCAGCAGCTTGGACAGGGGGTTCACCGGGGAGCTGTTTTTT
D: TRBD1; V: TRBV5-1; J: TRBJ2-2; size: NA; CDR3: CASSSDRGRTGELFF; DNA: TGCGCCAGCAGCTCGGACAGGGGGCGAACCGGGGAGCTGTTTTTT
D: TRBD1; V: TRBV24-1; J: TRBJ2-3; size: NA; CDR3: CATSDPTGQGADTQYF; DNA: TGTGCCACCAGTGATCCCACGGGACAGGGAGCAGATACGCAGTATTTT
D: NA; V: TRBV20-1; J: TRBJ2-7; size: NA; CDR3: CSAIPLVLDGYEQYF; DNA: TGCAGTGCCATCCCCCTCGTGCTGGACGGCTACGAGCAGTACTTC
D: NA; V: TRBV5-1; J: TRBJ2-1; size: few; CDR3: CASSFWTGSSYNEQFF; DNA: TGCGCCAGCAGCTTCTGGACCGGCAGCTCCTACAATGAGCAGTTCTTC
D: NA; V: TRBV7-9; J: TRBJ2-7; size: few; CDR3: CASSLSTRLLYEQYF; DNA: TGTGCCAGCAGCTTATCAACCCGTTTACTCTACGAGCAGTACTTC
D: NA; V: TRBV4-1; J: TRBJ2-5; size: few; CDR3: CASSQTGVEESYQETQYF; DNA: TGCGCCAGCAGCCAAACGGGCGTTGAAGAGTCGTACCAAGAGACCCAGTACTTC
D: NA; V: TRBV20-1; J: TRBJ1-5; size: few; CDR3: CSASGYSNQPQHF; DNA: TGCAGTGCTAGTGGGTATAGCAATCAGCCCCAGCATTTT